The 30 T cell receptor beta chains in this list originate from one sample, sequenced in a study of identical twins. TCRdb called the 5' RACE reads again in MiXCR, with one record for every CDR3 protein. The sample comprises fewer than 500,000 distinct CDR3 sequences, 20% to 30% of which are singletons, and 2.9% rests with the top ten. This sample was also put to use in a study of T cells expressing NK-cell markers.

Material: CD4+ T cells sorted from blood. The receptors were sampled from a young woman in good health.

This clonotype was seen at least ten times. The rearrangement joins TRBV5-1 to TRBJ2-5, with D perhaps matching TRBD1 (6 bases). The CDR3 contains 17 residues. Per the germline V gene, CDR1 is SGHRS and CDR2 is YFSETQ. V dropped 0 bases and J dropped 4 bases, with 19 bases sitting between them. DNA for the CDR3: TGCGCCAGCAGCTTGGGGGGCAGGGGAAGGTTTGGAGAGACCCAGTACTTC. It codes for CASSLGGRGRFGETQYF.

Ten or more counts support this clonotype. The V and J genes are TRBV4-3 and TRBJ2-2; D remains ambiguous. Trimming left V 0 bases short and J 4 bases short, with 6 bases between. The CDR3 is made up of 14 amino acids. Germline V lookup: CDR1 LGHNA, CDR2 YSLEER. The CDR3 region is CASSQDSGTGELFF. The CDR3 coding sequence is TGCGCCAGCAGCCAAGATTCCGGCACCGGGGAGCTGTTTTTT.

The chain links TRBV10-3 to TRBJ1-6, with 7 nucleotides matching TRBD1. V was pared by 6 bases and J by 11 bases, with 13 bases of the junction left unmatched. The CDR3 spans 15 residues. CDR1 and CDR2 (germline): ENHRY, SYGVKD. The CDR3 loop reads CAISLGGGAGTPLHF. CDR3 nucleotide sequence: TGTGCCATCAGCCTAGGAGGGGGCGCGGGGACACCCCTCCACTTT.

This clonotype was recorded a few times. The V and J genes are TRBV6-1 and TRBJ1-5; tentative D call: TRBD1 (6 bases). The CDR3 extends over 13 amino acids. Germline loops: CDR1 MNHNS, CDR2 SASEGT. Trimming pared 4 bases from V and 8 bases from J, leaving 12 bases between. CDR3 amino acids: CASSVRGTEPQHF. The DNA for the CDR3 is TGTGCCAGCAGTGTCAGGGGAACGGAGCCCCAGCATTTT.

V is TRBV3-1 and J is TRBJ2-7; 7 nucleotides match TRBD1. CDR3 length: 15 amino acids. The germline gives CDR1 LGHDT, CDR2 YNNKEL (reference sequence). Trimming removed 4 bases from V and 5 bases from J; junction bases left unmatched: 11. The CDR3 region is CASSPLWTGTHEQYF. The CDR3 coding sequence is TGTGCCAGCAGCCCCCTCTGGACAGGTACCCACGAGCAGTACTTC.

V is TRBV6-2 or TRBV6-3 and J is TRBJ2-7, with 7 bases fitting TRBD1. Germline CDR1 reads MNHEY; CDR2 reads SVGEGT. CDR3 length: 14 residues. Trimming cost V 8 bases and J 11 bases; bases outside gene matches: 18. The CDR3 protein is CASRFGTALTMEYF. CDR3 nucleotides: TGTGCCAGCCGGTTCGGGACAGCCCTTACGATGGAGTACTTC.

The chain employs TRBV20-1 and TRBJ2-5; 14 nucleotides line up with TRBD2. J was trimmed by 0 bases and V by 2 bases; bases with no gene match: 8. The CDR3 length is 18 residues. The germline CDR1 and CDR2 sequences are DFQATT and SNEGSKA (reference sequence). The CDR3 loop reads CSARPGTSGRLDQETQYF. As DNA, the CDR3 is TGCAGTGCTAGACCAGGGACTAGCGGGAGACTGGACCAAGAGACCCAGTACTTC.

This clonotype was counted a single time. This chain connects TRBV5-5 to TRBJ2-3, with 8 bases that match TRBD2. Germline V CDR1 and CDR2: SGHKS, YYEKEE (reference sequence). J lost 3 bases, V lost 3 bases, and 6 bases had no gene match. The CDR3 has 15 residues. For the CDR3, the DNA is TGTGCCAGCAGCTCTCGGGGGGGCCAGACAGATACGCAGTATTTT. This codes for CASSSRGGQTDTQYF.

V usage is TRBV7-9 and J usage is TRBJ1-3, with a tentative D call TRBD1 (6 bases). The germline V gene encodes CDR1 SEHNR and CDR2 FQNEAQ (reference sequence). V lost 8 bases and J lost 4, with 15 bases in between. This CDR3 has 14 residues. The CDR3 DNA is TGTGCCAGCGTCCATTCGGGGGCAGGAAACACCATATATTTT. Translated, it gives CASVHSGAGNTIYF.

There are a few counts of this clonotype. The chain carries TRBV3-1 and TRBJ2-2; 9 positions agree with TRBD2. The CDR3 has 15 amino acids. Germline CDR1 reads LGHDT; CDR2 reads YNNKEL (reference sequence). V shed 4 bases and J 6 bases; nucleotides not matched to a gene: 6. The CDR3 coding sequence is TGTGCCAGCAGCCCGAGACGGACTAGCGCCGGGGAGCTGTTTTTT. Its translation is CASSPRRTSAGELFF.

The chain links TRBV20-1 to TRBJ2-7; 11 bases agree with TRBD1. This CDR3 spans 14 amino acids. CDR1 is DFQATT and CDR2 is SNEGSKA in the germline V gene (reference sequence). V trimming: 5 bases; J trimming: 4 bases; junction bases outside the gene matches: 7. CDR3 nucleotide sequence: TGCAGTGCTTACCGGACAGGGGGCTGGTACGAGCAGTACTTC. This gives the protein CSAYRTGGWYEQYF.

This clonotype appeared a few times. The J gene is TRBJ2-2, the V gene TRBV9; D not certain. The CDR3 has 15 amino acids. V dropped 1 base and J dropped 4 bases, with 11 bases sitting between them. Germline V CDR1 and CDR2: SGDLS, YYNGEE. The CDR3 DNA is TGTGCCAGCAGCGTAATAGTCGGACCCACCGGGGAGCTGTTTTTT. It codes for CASSVIVGPTGELFF. Together with reference TRBV9 and TRBJ2-2, the CDR3 gives the full variable domain: DSGVTQTPKHLITATGQRVTLRCSPRSGDLSVYWYQQSLDQGLQFLIQYYNGEERAKGNILERFSAQQFPDLHSELNLSSLELGDSALYFCASSVIVGPTGELFFGEGSRLTVL.

This clonotype was found a few times. The CDR3 protein is CASSASGTSTDTQYF. For the CDR3, the DNA is TGTGCCAGCAGCGCCTCCGGGACTAGCACAGATACGCAGTATTTT. J is TRBJ2-3 and V is TRBV9, with D possibly being TRBD2 (6 bases). The CDR3 has 15 amino acids. Germline values: CDR1 SGDLS, CDR2 YYNGEE. V dropped 3 bases and J dropped 0 bases, with 11 bases sitting between them.

The J gene is TRBJ2-2, the V gene TRBV6-5; TRBD2 agrees at 7 bases. With 4 bases clipped from V and 5 bases from J, the junction kept 7 bases outside the gene matches. The CDR3 runs to 15 residues. CDR1 and CDR2 from the germline V gene are MNHEY and SVGAGI. As DNA, the CDR3 is TGTGCCAGCAGTTGGGCGGGGGTGGGTACCGGGGAGCTGTTTTTT. Translating it yields CASSWAGVGTGELFF.

The rearrangement links TRBV5-1 to TRBJ1-1; a weak D match, TRBD1 (5 bases). Between the trimmed V and J ends, which lost 4 bases and 4 bases, there was a span of 14 bases. The germline V gene has CDR1 SGHRS and CDR2 YFSETQ. This CDR3 contains 14 residues. The CDR3, as DNA: TGCGCCAGCAGCCCGGGGTGGGGGGGCACTGAAGCTTTCTTT. Its translation: CASSPGWGGTEAFF. The full variable domain, in which reference TRBV5-1 and TRBJ1-1 provide the parts outside the CDR3, is KAGVTQTPRYLIKTRGQQVTLSCSPISGHRSVSWYQQTPGQGLQFLFEYFSETQRNKGNFPGRFSGRQFSNSRSEMNVSTLELGDSALYLCASSPGWGGTEAFFGQGTRLTVV.

This clonotype was counted only a few times. The chain recombines TRBV5-1 with TRBJ2-1, with D perhaps matching TRBD1 (6 bases). The length of the CDR3 is 14 residues. In germline, CDR1 is SGHRS, CDR2 YFSETQ. V dropped 2 bases and J dropped 7 bases, with 13 bases sitting between them. CDR3 in DNA: TGCGCCAGCAGCTTATTACAGGGACGGAATGAGCAGTTCTTC. Translated, it gives CASSLLQGRNEQFF. Filled out from reference TRBV5-1 and TRBJ2-1, the complete variable domain reads KAGVTQTPRYLIKTRGQQVTLSCSPISGHRSVSWYQQTPGQGLQFLFEYFSETQRNKGNFPGRFSGRQFSNSRSEMNVSTLELGDSALYLCASSLLQGRNEQFFGPGTRLTVL.

The chain carries TRBV10-2 and TRBJ1-3; unclear D gene. Trimming took off 8 bases at V and 4 bases at J, with 9 bases between the two ends. The CDR3 runs 12 residues. The germline gives CDR1 WSHSY, CDR2 SAAADI. DNA for the CDR3: TGCGCCAGCTCGGGCAGAGGAAACACCATATATTTT. It codes for CASSGRGNTIYF.

This rearrangement joins TRBV11-2 to TRBJ2-1, with 7 bases fitting TRBD1. CDR3 length: 14 amino acids. After removal of 6 bases from V and 5 bases from J, the junction contained 7 bases not matched to a gene. Germline V CDR1 and CDR2: SGHAT, FQNNGV. CDR3 bases: TGTGCCAGCAGTATCCGGGACAGTAACAATGAGCAGTTCTTC. Translation: CASSIRDSNNEQFF.

This clonotype has only a few counts. The chain carries TRBV3-1 and TRBJ1-2; D ambiguous. This CDR3 has 12 amino acids. Trimming stripped 4 bases from V and 8 bases from J, with 11 bases between. Germline loops: CDR1 LGHDT, CDR2 YNNKEL (reference sequence). CDR3 loop: CASSPIPGGYTF. The CDR3 DNA follows: TGTGCCAGCAGCCCTATACCGGGGGGCTACACCTTC.

J is TRBJ2-7 and V is TRBV5-1, with D perhaps TRBD1 (6 bases). The CDR3 runs 14 residues. Germline CDR1 and CDR2: SGHRS and YFSETQ. The ends were cut back, 4 bases at V and 3 bases at J, with 14 bases in the middle. This CDR3 is CASSPVGRGYEQYF. The CDR3 DNA reads TGCGCCAGCAGCCCGGTGGGCAGGGGCTACGAGCAGTACTTC.

The rearrangement uses TRBV2 and TRBJ2-5, with D unclear. The V end lost 4 bases, the J end lost 5 bases, and 8 bases lay between the germline ends. CDR1 and CDR2 (germline): SNHLY, FYNNEI. This CDR3 has 12 residues. This chain's CDR3 is CASSGGLETQYF. The CDR3 region has the DNA TGTGCCAGCAGTGGGGGATTGGAGACCCAGTACTTC.

In its sample, this clonotype was seen a few times. This chain joins TRBV5-1 and TRBJ1-1, with no clear D. V lost 4 bases to trimming and J lost 4 bases, with 14 bases between them. CDR1 is SGHRS and CDR2 is YFSETQ in the germline V gene. The CDR3 consists of 14 residues. The CDR3 is CASSHDPWATEAFF. The CDR3 region has the DNA TGCGCCAGCAGCCACGACCCTTGGGCCACTGAAGCTTTCTTT. Based on the CDR3 plus reference TRBV5-1 and TRBJ1-1, the full variable domain is KAGVTQTPRYLIKTRGQQVTLSCSPISGHRSVSWYQQTPGQGLQFLFEYFSETQRNKGNFPGRFSGRQFSNSRSEMNVSTLELGDSALYLCASSHDPWATEAFFGQGTRLTVV.

J is TRBJ2-3 and V is TRBV5-4; D is unresolved. The CDR3 has 14 residues. CDR1 and CDR2 (germline): SGHNT, YYREEE (reference sequence). Trimming cost V 5 bases and J 5 bases, with 15 bases left between them. CDR3 amino acids: CASSVGLAVDTQYF. Here the CDR3 DNA reads TGTGCCAGCAGTGTGGGTTTAGCTGTAGATACGCAGTATTTT.

The rearrangement uses TRBV5-1 and TRBJ2-1; D is possibly TRBD1 (5 bases). This CDR3 has 14 residues. Trimming took off 2 bases at V and 7 bases at J, with 13 bases between the two ends. Germline V CDR1 and CDR2: SGHRS, YFSETQ. CDR3 DNA sequence: TGCGCCAGCAGCTTTCTCAACTCAGGGAATGAGCAGTTCTTC. It is translated as CASSFLNSGNEQFF.

The chain recombines TRBV6-2 or TRBV6-3 with TRBJ2-1; possibly TRBD1 or TRBD2 for D (5 bases each). The germline CDR1 and CDR2 sequences are MNHEY and SVGEGT. This CDR3 contains 12 residues. Trimming shortened V by 9 bases and J by 14 bases, and 20 bases separated the two germline ends. The CDR3 coding sequence is TGTGCCAGTCCGGGACGTCGGAAGGGAGAGTTCTTC. Its translation is CASPGRRKGEFF.

This rearrangement joins TRBV20-1 to TRBJ2-6; D remains unclear. Deletions cut 0 bases from V and 4 bases from J, with 7 bases between. CDR3 length equals 14 residues. CDR1 DFQATT and CDR2 SNEGSKA come from the germline V gene (reference sequence). This CDR3 reads CSARDTTGANVLTF. The CDR3 region has the DNA TGCAGTGCTAGAGACACGACAGGGGCCAACGTCCTGACTTTC.

The chain recombines TRBV5-4 with TRBJ2-3; D is unclear. Trimming cost V 0 bases and J 2 bases, with 10 bases left between them. The CDR3 spans 15 residues. CDR1 SGHNT and CDR2 YYREEE come from the germline V gene (reference sequence). The CDR3 region is CASSLAQTITDTQYF. The CDR3, as DNA: TGTGCCAGCAGCTTGGCACAGACGATCACAGATACGCAGTATTTT.

J is TRBJ2-7 and V is TRBV7-2, with 8 bases that match TRBD2. Germline loops: CDR1 SGHTA, CDR2 FQGNSA. This CDR3 region has 15 residues. J was trimmed by 0 bases and V by 6 bases; bases with no gene match: 7. CDR3 nucleotides: TGTGCCAGCAGTCCCAGCGGGGGAGTCTCCTACGAGCAGTACTTC. Translation: CASSPSGGVSYEQYF.

The chain couples TRBV20-1 to TRBJ2-3; 8 bases map to TRBD2. The ends lost 3 bases at V and 1 base at J; junction bases unmatched: 3. The CDR3 runs 14 residues. Germline V lookup: CDR1 DFQATT, CDR2 SNEGSKA (reference sequence). CDR3 nucleotides: TGCAGTGCTAGCTGGCGGGAGGGCACAGATACGCAGTATTTT. Translated, it gives CSASWREGTDTQYF.

The chain has TRBV7-2 and TRBJ2-1; 7 nucleotides line up with TRBD2. Losses at the gene ends were 9 bases for V and 7 bases for J; bases not matched to a gene: 12. The CDR3 is 14 amino acids. Germline V gene sequence: CDR1 SGHTA, CDR2 FQGNSA. The CDR3 loop reads CASGPSGKGNEQFF. CDR3 coding DNA: TGTGCCAGTGGCCCCAGCGGGAAGGGAAATGAGCAGTTCTTC.